This T cell receptor (beta chain) was obtained from a study of T cell responses to AZD1222 COVID-19 vaccine. Points from the study as a whole: Donors in the cohort were predominantly white British and more often female, and clonal diversity was possibly underestimated. A reported finding is that nearly half of spike-specific TCRs target unmutated variant regions.

In germline, CDR1 is LNHDA, CDR2 SQIVND (reference sequence). Trimming stripped 6 bases from V and 8 bases from J, with 22 bases between. The CDR3 runs to 15 residues. As concerns this clone: The antigen remains undetermined.

Profiled with immunoSEQ multiplex PCR; TCRdb holds only in-frame clones, not every one. Of about 120,000 clones listed, about 85% are singletons. This chain links TRBV19 with TRBJ1-2, with a possible D match to TRBD1 (5 bases). This TCR derives from an adult in good health. The sequenced sample was peripheral blood, obtained on day 0 of AZD1222 vaccination. The CDR3 sequence: CASRSLRDRIEGYTF. The CDR3 region has the DNA TGTGCCAGTAGGAGTCTCCGGGACCGCATAGAGGGCTACACCTTC.